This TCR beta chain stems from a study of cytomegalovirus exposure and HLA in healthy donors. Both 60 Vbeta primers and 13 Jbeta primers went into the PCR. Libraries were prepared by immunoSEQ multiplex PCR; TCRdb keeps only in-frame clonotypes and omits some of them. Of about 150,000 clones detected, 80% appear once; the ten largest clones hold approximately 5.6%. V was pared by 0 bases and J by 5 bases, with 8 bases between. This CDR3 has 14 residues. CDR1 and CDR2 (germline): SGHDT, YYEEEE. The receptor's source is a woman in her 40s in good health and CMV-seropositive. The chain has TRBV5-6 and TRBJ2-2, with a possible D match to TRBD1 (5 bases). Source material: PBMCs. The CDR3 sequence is CASSLGQGTGELFF. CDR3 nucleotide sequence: TGTGCCAGCAGCTTGGGGCAGGGAACCGGGGAGCTGTTTTTT.